Included here is one T cell receptor (beta chain) sequence, with context. Which antigen it targets is not known. From cysteine to phenylalanine, the CDR3 is 14 amino acids long. No DNA is listed. Taken from the germline V gene, the CDR1 and CDR2 loops are MNHEY and SVGAGI. This entry comes from a study of T cells expressing NK-cell markers (dated by TCRdb to about 2020). General notes on the study: Three sorted T-cell subsets (CD3+CD56+NKG2C+, CD3+CD56+NKG2C- and CD3+CD56-NKG2C+) from under ten donors had their TCR beta-chain repertoires profiled. Libraries were sequenced as 2 x 150 bp reads on Illumina HiSeq 2000/2500, MiSeq or NextSeq. Of the eight sequenced donors, seven were found to be HCMV-seropositive and one was found to be HCMV-seronegative. All eight donors whose samples were sequenced were randomly selected healthy volunteers, three of them men and five women. What the authors observed across the whole study: It remained unclear whether the expanded NKG2C-expressing T cell clones were specific for HCMV antigens. Those dominant clonotypes were again the most abundant among CD3+CD56-NKG2C+ cells in a handful of donors, at about 28.3-60.1%. In six donors, the dominant CD3+CD56+NKG2C+ clonotypes were among the top 10 CD8+ clonotypes and accounted for about 1.0-7.5% of CD8+ T cells.

HCMV serostatus was determined by detecting HCMV-specific IgG in serum with a commercial ELISA kit. Peripheral blood mononuclear cells were isolated from blood by Ficoll density gradient centrifugation. TCRdb names Illumina HiSeq 2000 as the instrument used. TCR beta cDNA libraries were made by 5'RACE template switching that added a universal primer site and unique molecular identifiers. Priming for cDNA synthesis came from the TCR beta constant segment, and two successive PCR amplification steps followed. In the source study's methods: Reads were demultiplexed and grouped by UMI with MIGEC, and clonotypes were assembled and quantified with MiTCR. To exclude erroneous sequences, any TCR cDNA sequence not supported by at least two reads was discarded. The tcR package was used for downstream repertoire analysis, with clonotypes matched between fractions based on CDR3 nucleotide sequence plus V segment. VDJmatch was used to annotate antigen specificity against VDJdb, with one amino acid substitution in CDR3 allowed. TCRdb reprocessed the reads and lists each CDR3 protein sequence as a single entry, with no DNA. TCRdb's processing, not the authors', yielded these V and J calls. The sample table on file contains hundreds of thousands of distinct CDR3 sequences. The ten biggest clones cover approximately 6.8% of the sample.

The chain joins TRBV6-5 to TRBJ1-2. Sequencing input: blood T cells: a sorted CD56 or NKG2C T cell subset, CD4+ or CD8+ T cells, or bulk PBMC T cells (not recorded which). The origin of this receptor is a woman between 18 and 70 years old in good health. This receptor has the CDR3 CASSYRELNYGYTF.